The clone carrying this T cell receptor beta chain was detected only once. The sample originates from a study of cytomegalovirus exposure and HLA in healthy donors. Vbeta (60) and Jbeta (13) primers were used in the PCR. This table comes from immunoSEQ multiplex PCR, and its TCRdb copy is limited to in-frame clones, with some not included. The repertoire holds more than 90,000 clones, with approximately 80% as singletons. Deletions cut 0 bases from V and 0 bases from J, with 10 bases between. The CDR3 runs to 17 residues. Looked up from germline, CDR1 is SGHRS and CDR2 is YFSETQ. This sequence originates from a woman aged 60-75 years in good health and CMV-seronegative. The chain uses TRBV5-1 and TRBJ2-6; possible D gene TRBD2, 5 bases. The material sequenced was PBMCs. The CDR3: CASSLAVGSSGANVLTF. The DNA of the CDR3 is TGCGCCAGCAGCTTGGCGGTGGGGAGCTCTGGGGCCAACGTCCTGACTTTC. Based on the CDR3 plus reference TRBV5-1 and TRBJ2-6, the full variable domain is KAGVTQTPRYLIKTRGQQVTLSCSPISGHRSVSWYQQTPGQGLQFLFEYFSETQRNKGNFPGRFSGRQFSNSRSEMNVSTLELGDSALYLCASSLAVGSSGANVLTFGAGSRLTVL.